The clone carrying this TCR beta chain appeared a few times. The antigen is unknown. The record originates from a study of blood T cells in healthy people across ages. Individuals who donated were healthy Caucasians from Russia aged roughly 6 to 100. The study, taken as a whole, reports: Long-lived donors exceeded aged donors in naive CD4+ cells and diversity. CMV status of donors was unknown, possibly confounding expanded clonotype changes. Researchers judged that diversity estimates from one million T cells fell short of true values.

Combining a sample-barcoded 5' primer with a J-beta primer mix, a second PCR ran for about 7 to 11 cycles. TCRdb independently ran MiXCR on the 5' RACE reads; one entry per CDR3 protein. There are some 1.4 million distinct CDR3 sequences in the sample; approximately 42% occur only once, and 7% to 9.5% lies in the top ten. Input material: blood. This receptor was obtained from a woman aged 18 to 35 in good health.

The CDR3 is CASSPAEGAGFYGYTF. CDR3 nucleotides: TGTGCCAGCAGCCCGGCAGAGGGAGCGGGTTTCTATGGCTACACCTTC. The V and J genes are TRBV5-6 and TRBJ1-2; the D is unclear. Trimming pared 4 bases from V and 4 bases from J, leaving 20 bases between. Looked up from germline, CDR1 is SGHDT and CDR2 is YYEEEE. CDR3 length equals 16 residues.